The 10 T cell receptor beta chains below come from one sample, sequenced in a study of beta chain features in type 1 diabetes. Whole-study findings and limits: All four CD4+ subsets from Type 1 diabetes patients carried moderately but significantly shorter TCRB CDR3s.

The investigators reverse transcribed all of the isolated RNA, so they sequenced expressed TCRB transcripts. Only in-frame clones appear in the TCRdb table, and some are missing; sequencing was by immunoSEQ multiplex PCR. The data contain 310,000 or so clones, roughly 8.8% of them singletons. Their cognate antigens are unknown. What was sequenced was central memory CD4+ T cells from blood. The receptor set was obtained from a man aged 25 to 40 with type 1 diabetes.

The V and J genes are TRBV6-5 and TRBJ1-6; maybe TRBD1 (5 bases). Trimming pared 0 bases from V and 11 bases from J, leaving 14 bases between. This CDR3 is 15 amino acids long. Germline CDR1 MNHEY, CDR2 SVGAGI. In nucleotides, the CDR3 is TGTGCCAGCAGTTACTCGTTTCTGGGAGGGGCACCCCTCCACTTT. This gives the protein CASSYSFLGGAPLHF.

The chain employs TRBV28 and TRBJ1-5; 8 bases match TRBD1. Per germline, CDR1 MDHEN and CDR2 SYDVKM. The CDR3 consists of 16 residues. Trimming cost V 6 bases and J 4 bases; bases outside gene matches: 11. The CDR3 bases are TGTGCCAGCAGGCGGGGACAGGTGGAAGTGAATCAGCCCCAGCATTTT. Its protein is CASRRGQVEVNQPQHF.

This clone was observed a few times. V usage is TRBV29-1 and J usage is TRBJ2-5; a weak D match, TRBD2 (6 bases). CDR1 is SQVTM and CDR2 is ANQGSEA in the germline V gene. This CDR3 is built from 13 residues. Between the trimmed V and J ends, which lost 1 base and 3 bases, there was a span of 9 bases. The CDR3 DNA sequence: TGCAGCGTTGAAGGTGGGGGGAAAGAGACCCAGTACTTC. It is translated as CSVEGGGKETQYF. The variable domain in full, completed from reference TRBV29-1 and TRBJ2-5, reads SAVISQKPSRDICQRGTSLTIQCQVDSQVTMMFWYRQQPGQSLTLIATANQGSEATYESGFVIDKFPISRPNLTFSTLTVSNMSPEDSSIYLCSVEGGGKETQYFGPGTRLLVL.

This clone was found a few times. The chain couples TRBV6-1 to TRBJ2-1, with unresolved D. The CDR3 runs to 12 residues. Germline V gene lookup returns CDR1 MNHNS and CDR2 SASEGT. Between the trimmed V and J ends, which lost 4 bases and 8 bases, there was a span of 9 bases. CDR3 sequence: CASSGYGDEQFF. As DNA, the CDR3 is TGTGCCAGCAGTGGTTATGGCGATGAGCAGTTCTTC.

The sample holds a few counts of this clone. This rearrangement joins TRBV4-2 to TRBJ2-7; 12 bases agree with TRBD2. V lost 0 bases and J lost 4; bases outside the gene matches: 4. CDR3 size: 16 residues. Germline CDR1 is LGHNA and CDR2 is YNFKEQ. CDR3 sequence: CASSQDRLAGEYEQYF. Here the CDR3 DNA reads TGTGCCAGCAGCCAAGATCGACTAGCGGGAGAGTACGAGCAGTACTTC.

This clone occurred a few times. The genes are TRBV9 and TRBJ2-1; TRBD2 aligns across 7 bases. Germline V gives CDR1 SGDLS, CDR2 YYNGEE. V lost 3 bases to trimming and J lost 0 bases; unmatched junction nucleotides: 12. The CDR3 has 18 amino acids. The CDR3 region has the DNA TGTGCCAGCAGCGGGCAGGGAGGGGCAATTAACTCCTACAATGAGCAGTTCTTC. This translates into CASSGQGGAINSYNEQFF.

The V call is TRBV2, the J call TRBJ2-5; 14 bases align to TRBD2. CDR1 SNHLY and CDR2 FYNNEI come from the germline V gene. V lost 7 bases, J lost 5 bases, and 3 bases stayed unmatched. CDR3 length equals 14 residues. The CDR3 nucleotides read TGTGCCAGCAAAGGACTAGCGGGGGGTGAGACCCAGTACTTC. It specifies CASKGLAGGETQYF.

The chain uses TRBV5-1 and TRBJ2-1; 12 positions agree with TRBD1. The CDR3 extends over 16 amino acids. Trimming took 4 bases from V and 2 from J; bases not matched to a gene: 4. Germline CDR1 SGHRS, CDR2 YFSETQ. The CDR3 sequence is CASSGGTGGPYNEQFF. CDR3 coding DNA: TGCGCCAGCAGCGGGGGGACAGGGGGCCCCTACAATGAGCAGTTCTTC.

CDR3 in DNA: TGTGCCAGCAGCAGACGGTCTAGCGGGGGAGAGACCCAGTACTTC. It codes for CASSRRSSGGETQYF. The genes are TRBV7-6 and TRBJ2-5; 10 positions agree with TRBD2. The CDR3 loop spans 15 amino acids. Germline CDR1 and CDR2: SGHVS and FNYEAQ. Losses at the gene ends were 5 bases for V and 4 bases for J; bases not matched to a gene: 7.

This clone was observed a few times. The V gene is TRBV7-9, the J gene TRBJ1-2; D is unresolved. This CDR3 is built from 15 residues. Trimming pared 2 bases from V and 4 bases from J, leaving 14 bases between. Germline V lookup: CDR1 SEHNR, CDR2 FQNEAQ (reference sequence). The CDR3 DNA reads TGTGCCAGCAGCTTATCTCGGTCGGGCACCTATGGCTACACCTTC. This sequence encodes CASSLSRSGTYGYTF.